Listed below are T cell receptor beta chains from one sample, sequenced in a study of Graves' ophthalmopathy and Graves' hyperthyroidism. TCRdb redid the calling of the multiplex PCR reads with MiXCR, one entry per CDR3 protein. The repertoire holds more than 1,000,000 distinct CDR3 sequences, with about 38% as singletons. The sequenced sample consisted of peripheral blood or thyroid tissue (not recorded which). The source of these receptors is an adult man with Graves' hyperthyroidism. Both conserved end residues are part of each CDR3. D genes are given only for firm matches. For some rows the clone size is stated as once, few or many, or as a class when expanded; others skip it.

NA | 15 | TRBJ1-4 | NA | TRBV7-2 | CASSKRAESNEKLFF | TGTGCCAGCAGCAAAAGGGCAGAGAGTAATGAAAAACTGTTTTTT
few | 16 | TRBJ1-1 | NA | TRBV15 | CATSRGLGGLASEAFF | TGTGCCACCAGCAGGGGCCTGGGTGGTTTGGCTTCTGAAGCTTTCTTT
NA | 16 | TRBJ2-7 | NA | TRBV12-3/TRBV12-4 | CASSSGTEVLSYEQYF | TGTGCCAGCAGTTCTGGGACGGAGGTCCTCTCCTACGAGCAGTACTTC
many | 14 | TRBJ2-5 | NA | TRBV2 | CASSNRVGGETQYF | TGTGCCAGCAGTAACAGGGTTGGGGGAGAGACCCAGTACTTC
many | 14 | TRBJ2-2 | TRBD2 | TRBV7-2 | CATGGYANTGELFF | TGTGCCACGGGAGGGTACGCAAACACCGGGGAGCTGTTTTTT
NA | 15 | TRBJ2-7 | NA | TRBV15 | CATSRSQGNSYEQYF | TGTGCCACCAGCAGAAGTCAGGGTAACTCCTACGAGCAGTACTTC
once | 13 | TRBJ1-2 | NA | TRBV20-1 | CSAGLTRSSGYTF | TGCAGTGCTGGGCTCACGCGGAGTTCGGGCTACACCTTC
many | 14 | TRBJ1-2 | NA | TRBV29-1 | CSVQEPPPIYGYTF | TGCAGCGTTCAGGAGCCCCCCCCTATCTATGGCTACACCTTC
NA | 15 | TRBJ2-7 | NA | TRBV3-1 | CAISRPGTRYGEQYF | TGTGCCATCAGCCGCCCCGGGACTCGGTATGGGGAGCAGTACTTC
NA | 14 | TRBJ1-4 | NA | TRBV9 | CASSVGTSGEKLFF | TGTGCCAGCAGCGTGGGGACGTCTGGGGAAAAACTGTTTTTT
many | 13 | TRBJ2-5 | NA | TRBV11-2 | CASSLEVRKTQYF | TGTGCCAGCAGCTTAGAAGTGAGGAAGACCCAGTACTTC
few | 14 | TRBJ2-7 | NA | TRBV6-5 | CASSLFGGRYEQYF | TGTGCCAGCAGTTTATTCGGCGGCCGCTACGAGCAGTACTTC
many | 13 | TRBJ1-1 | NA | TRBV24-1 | CATSDSGRAEAFF | TGTGCCACCAGTGACTCAGGGAGGGCTGAAGCTTTCTTT
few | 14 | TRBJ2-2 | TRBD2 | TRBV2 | CASRGGGDTGELFF | TGTGCCAGCCGAGGTGGGGGGGACACCGGGGAGCTGTTTTTT
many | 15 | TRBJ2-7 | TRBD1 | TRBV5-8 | CASSLEAGGPVEQYF | TGTGCCAGCAGCTTGGAGGCAGGGGGTCCGGTCGAGCAGTACTTC
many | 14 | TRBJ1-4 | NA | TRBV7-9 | CASSLTQTNEKLFF | TGTGCCAGCAGCTTGACACAAACTAATGAAAAACTGTTTTTT
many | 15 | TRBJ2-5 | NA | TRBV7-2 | CASSWGLGPGETQYF | TGTGCCAGCAGCTGGGGTCTCGGTCCGGGGGAGACCCAGTACTTC
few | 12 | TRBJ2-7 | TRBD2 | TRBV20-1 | CSKTSGAYEQYF | TGCAGTAAAACTAGCGGGGCCTACGAGCAGTACTTC
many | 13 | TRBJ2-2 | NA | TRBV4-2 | CASSSGAGGELFF | TGTGCCAGCAGCTCGGGGGCGGGCGGGGAGCTGTTTTTT
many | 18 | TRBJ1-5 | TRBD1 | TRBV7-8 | CASSPSDRGLGGNQPQHF | TGTGCCAGCAGCCCGTCCGACAGGGGGCTAGGAGGCAATCAGCCCCAGCATTTT
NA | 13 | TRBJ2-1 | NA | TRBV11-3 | CASSSGDHNEQFF | TGTGCCAGCAGCTCGGGAGATCACAATGAGCAGTTCTTC
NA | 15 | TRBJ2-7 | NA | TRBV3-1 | CASSQGDYYSYEQYF | TGTGCCAGCAGCCAAGGAGACTACTACAGCTACGAGCAGTACTTC
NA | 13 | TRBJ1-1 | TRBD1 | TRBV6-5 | CASSDRDVSEAFF | TGTGCCAGCTCGGACAGGGATGTGTCTGAAGCTTTCTTT
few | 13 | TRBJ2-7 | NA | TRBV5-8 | CASSPMRRDEQYF | TGTGCCAGCAGCCCAATGAGGAGGGACGAGCAGTACTTC
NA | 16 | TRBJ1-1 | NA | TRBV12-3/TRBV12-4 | CASSPRTLRGGTEAFF | TGTGCCAGCAGTCCCAGGACCCTCCGAGGGGGCACTGAAGCTTTCTTT
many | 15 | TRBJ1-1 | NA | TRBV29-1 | CSAERGRELNTEAFF | TGCAGCGCTGAACGTGGTCGGGAATTGAACACTGAAGCTTTCTTT
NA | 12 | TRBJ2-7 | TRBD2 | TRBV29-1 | CSDKGTSGAPYF | TGCAGCGACAAGGGGACTAGCGGAGCCCCGTACTTC
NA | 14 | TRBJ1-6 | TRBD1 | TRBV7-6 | CSSSLGTGDSPLHF | TGTTCCAGCAGCTTAGGGACAGGGGATTCACCCCTCCACTTT
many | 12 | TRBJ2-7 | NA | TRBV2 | CASSEEVWEQYF | TGTGCCAGCAGTGAGGAGGTTTGGGAGCAGTACTTC
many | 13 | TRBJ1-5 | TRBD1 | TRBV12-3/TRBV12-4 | CASSLTGIQPQHF | TGTGCCAGCAGTTTGACAGGGATCCAGCCCCAGCATTTT
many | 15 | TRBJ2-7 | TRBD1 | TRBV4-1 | CASSLQGTANYEQYF | TGCGCCAGCAGCCTCCAGGGGACAGCTAACTACGAGCAGTACTTC
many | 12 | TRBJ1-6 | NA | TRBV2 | CASTYPLSPLHF | TGTGCCAGCACATACCCGCTTTCACCCCTCCACTTT
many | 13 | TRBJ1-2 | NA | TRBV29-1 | CSVGRTGNYGYTF | TGCAGCGTTGGGAGAACGGGAAACTATGGCTACACCTTC
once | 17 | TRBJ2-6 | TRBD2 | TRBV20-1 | CSAGRLAGSAGANVLTF | TGCAGTGCTGGACGACTAGCGGGGAGCGCTGGGGCCAACGTCCTGACTTTC
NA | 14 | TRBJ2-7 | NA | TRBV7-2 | CASSRGGARYEQYF | TGTGCCAGCAGCAGGGGGGGGGCTCGATACGAGCAGTACTTC
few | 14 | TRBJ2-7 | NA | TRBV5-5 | CASSLGSSIYEQYF | TGTGCCAGCAGCTTGGGGTCGTCTATCTACGAGCAGTACTTC
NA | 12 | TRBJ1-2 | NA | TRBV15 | CATSAGTSGYTF | TGTGCCACCAGCGCCGGGACATCTGGCTACACCTTC
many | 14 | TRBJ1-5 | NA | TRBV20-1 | CSARKRDSNQPQHF | TGCAGTGCTAGAAAGAGGGATAGCAATCAGCCCCAGCATTTT
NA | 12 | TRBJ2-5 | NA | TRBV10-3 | CAISELGETQYF | TGTGCCATCAGTGAGTTGGGGGAGACCCAGTACTTC
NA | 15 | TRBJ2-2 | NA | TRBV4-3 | CASSQDLGFAGELFF | TGCGCCAGCAGCCAAGATCTGGGGTTTGCCGGGGAGCTGTTTTTT
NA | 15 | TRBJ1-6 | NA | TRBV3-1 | CASSQVKGSGSPLHF | TGTGCCAGCAGCCAAGTCAAGGGTAGTGGTTCACCCCTCCACTTT
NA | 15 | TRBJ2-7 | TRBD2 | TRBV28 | CASSYGLAAPYEQYF | TGTGCCAGCAGCTACGGACTAGCGGCTCCATACGAGCAGTACTTC
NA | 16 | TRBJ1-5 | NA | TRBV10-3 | CAISESAGGGNQPQHF | TGTGCCATCAGTGAGTCGGCAGGCGGGGGTAATCAGCCCCAGCATTTT
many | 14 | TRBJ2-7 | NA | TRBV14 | CASSHPGLSYEQYF | TGTGCCAGCAGCCATCCGGGTCTATCCTACGAGCAGTACTTC
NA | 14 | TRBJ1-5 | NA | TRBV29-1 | CSVVGEGGNQPQHF | TGCAGCGTTGTCGGGGAAGGCGGCAATCAGCCCCAGCATTTT